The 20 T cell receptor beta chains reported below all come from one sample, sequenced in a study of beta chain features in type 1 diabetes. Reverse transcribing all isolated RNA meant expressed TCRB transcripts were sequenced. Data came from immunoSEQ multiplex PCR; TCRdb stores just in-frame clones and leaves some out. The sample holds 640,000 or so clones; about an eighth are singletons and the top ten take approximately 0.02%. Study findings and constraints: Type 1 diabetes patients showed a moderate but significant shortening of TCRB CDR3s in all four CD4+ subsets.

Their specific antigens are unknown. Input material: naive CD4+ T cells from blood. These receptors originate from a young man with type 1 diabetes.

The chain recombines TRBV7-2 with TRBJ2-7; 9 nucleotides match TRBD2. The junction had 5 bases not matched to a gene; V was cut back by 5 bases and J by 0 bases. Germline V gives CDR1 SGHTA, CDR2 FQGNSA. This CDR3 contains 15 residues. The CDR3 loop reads CASSPGLAHSYEQYF. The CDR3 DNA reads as TGTGCCAGCAGCCCGGGACTAGCTCACTCCTACGAGCAGTACTTC.

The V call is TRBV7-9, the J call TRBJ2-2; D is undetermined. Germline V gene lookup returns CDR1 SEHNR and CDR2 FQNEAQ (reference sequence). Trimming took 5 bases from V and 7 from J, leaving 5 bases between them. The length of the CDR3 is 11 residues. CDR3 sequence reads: CASSPGGELFF. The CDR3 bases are TGTGCCAGCAGCCCGGGCGGGGAGCTGTTTTTT.

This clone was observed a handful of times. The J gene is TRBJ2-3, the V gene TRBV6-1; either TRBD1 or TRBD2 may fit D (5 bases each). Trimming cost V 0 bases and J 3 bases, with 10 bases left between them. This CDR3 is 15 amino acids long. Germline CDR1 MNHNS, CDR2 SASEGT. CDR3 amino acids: CASSEAGQRTDTQYF. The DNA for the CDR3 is TGTGCCAGCAGTGAAGCGGGGCAGCGGACAGATACGCAGTATTTT.

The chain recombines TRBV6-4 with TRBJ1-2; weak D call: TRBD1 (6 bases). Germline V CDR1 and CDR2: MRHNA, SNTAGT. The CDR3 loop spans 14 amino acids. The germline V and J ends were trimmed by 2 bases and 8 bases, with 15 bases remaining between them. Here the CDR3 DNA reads TGTGCCAGCAGTGACGAGGGCAGGGGTGGCGGCTACACCTTC. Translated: CASSDEGRGGGYTF.

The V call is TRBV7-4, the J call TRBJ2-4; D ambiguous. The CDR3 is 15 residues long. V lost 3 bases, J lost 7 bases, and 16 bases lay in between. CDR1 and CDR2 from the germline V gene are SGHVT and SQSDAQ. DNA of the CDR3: TGTGCCAGCAGCTTCCCACGGCGGAGACCCAACATTCAGTACTTC. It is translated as CASSFPRRRPNIQYF. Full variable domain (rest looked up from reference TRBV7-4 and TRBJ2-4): GAGVSQSPRYKVAKRGRDVALRCDSISGHVTLYWYRQTLGQGSEVLTYSQSDAQRDKSGRPSGRFSAERPERSVSTLKIQRTEQGDSAVYLCASSFPRRRPNIQYFGAGTRLSVL.

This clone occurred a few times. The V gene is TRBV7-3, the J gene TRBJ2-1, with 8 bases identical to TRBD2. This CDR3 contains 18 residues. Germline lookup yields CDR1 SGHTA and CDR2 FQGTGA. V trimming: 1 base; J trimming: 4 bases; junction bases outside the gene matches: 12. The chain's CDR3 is CASSLNNLLAGSYNEQFF. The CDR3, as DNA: TGTGCCAGCAGCTTAAACAACCTTCTAGCGGGCTCGTACAATGAGCAGTTCTTC.

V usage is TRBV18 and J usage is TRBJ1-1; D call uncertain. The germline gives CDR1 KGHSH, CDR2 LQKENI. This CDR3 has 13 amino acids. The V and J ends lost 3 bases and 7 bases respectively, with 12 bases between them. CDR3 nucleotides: TGTGCCAGCTCACCCCAAACTCGAGTTGAAGCTTTCTTT. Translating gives CASSPQTRVEAFF.

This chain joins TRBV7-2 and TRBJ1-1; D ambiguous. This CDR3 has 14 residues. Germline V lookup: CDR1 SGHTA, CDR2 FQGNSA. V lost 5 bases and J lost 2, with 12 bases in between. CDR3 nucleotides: TGTGCCAGCAGCCCCTGGATCGGAAACACTGAAGCTTTCTTT. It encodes CASSPWIGNTEAFF.

In DNA form, the CDR3 reads TGTGCCAGCAGTCCCAGGAACTACTACGAGCAGTACTTC. Translated, it gives CASSPRNYYEQYF. The gene calls are TRBV27 and TRBJ2-7; D not certain. Trimming cost V 5 bases and J 3 bases, with 11 bases left between them. The CDR3 extends over 13 amino acids. Per germline, CDR1 MNHEY and CDR2 SMNVEV (reference sequence).

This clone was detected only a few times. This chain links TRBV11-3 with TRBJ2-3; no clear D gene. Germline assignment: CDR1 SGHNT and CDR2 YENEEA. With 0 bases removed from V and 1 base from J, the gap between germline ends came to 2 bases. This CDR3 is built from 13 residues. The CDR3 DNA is TGTGCCAGCAGCTTAGACGGCACAGATACGCAGTATTTT. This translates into CASSLDGTDTQYF.

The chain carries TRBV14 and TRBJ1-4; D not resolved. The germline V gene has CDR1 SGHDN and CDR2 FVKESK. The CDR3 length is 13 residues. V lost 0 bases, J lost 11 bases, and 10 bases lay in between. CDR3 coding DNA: TGTGCCAGCAGCCAAGATTCTTCAGGCAAACTGTTTTTT. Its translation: CASSQDSSGKLFF.

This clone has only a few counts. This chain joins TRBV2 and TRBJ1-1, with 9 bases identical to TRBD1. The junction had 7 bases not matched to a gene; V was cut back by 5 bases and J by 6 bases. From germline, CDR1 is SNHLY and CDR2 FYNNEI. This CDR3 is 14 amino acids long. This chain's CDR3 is CASSLGTGIAEAFF. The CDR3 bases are TGTGCCAGCAGTCTAGGGACAGGGATCGCTGAAGCTTTCTTT.

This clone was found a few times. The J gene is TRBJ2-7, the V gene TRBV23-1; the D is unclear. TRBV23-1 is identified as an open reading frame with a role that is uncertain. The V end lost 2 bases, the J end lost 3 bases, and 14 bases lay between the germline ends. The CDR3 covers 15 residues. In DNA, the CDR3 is TGCGCCAGCAGTCAAGATGGGCCGGGCTTCTACGAGCAGTACTTC. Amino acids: CASSQDGPGFYEQYF.

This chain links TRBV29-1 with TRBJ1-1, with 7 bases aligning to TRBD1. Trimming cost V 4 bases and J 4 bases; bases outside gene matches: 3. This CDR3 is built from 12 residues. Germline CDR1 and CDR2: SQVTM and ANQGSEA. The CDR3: CSVAQGGTEAFF. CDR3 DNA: TGCAGCGTTGCCCAGGGGGGCACTGAAGCTTTCTTT.

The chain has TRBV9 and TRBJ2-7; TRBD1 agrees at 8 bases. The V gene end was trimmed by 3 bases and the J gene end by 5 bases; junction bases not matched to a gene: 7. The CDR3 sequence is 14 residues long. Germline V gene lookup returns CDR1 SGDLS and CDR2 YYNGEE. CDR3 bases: TGTGCCAGCAGCGCGACAGGGGTGGGACACGAGCAGTACTTC. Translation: CASSATGVGHEQYF.

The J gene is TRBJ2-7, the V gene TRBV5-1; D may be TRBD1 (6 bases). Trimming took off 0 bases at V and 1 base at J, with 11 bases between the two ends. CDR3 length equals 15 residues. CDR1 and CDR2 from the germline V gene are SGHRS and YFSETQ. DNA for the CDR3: TGCGCCAGCAGCTTGGCTCCGACAGGTTCCTACGAGCAGTACTTC. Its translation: CASSLAPTGSYEQYF.

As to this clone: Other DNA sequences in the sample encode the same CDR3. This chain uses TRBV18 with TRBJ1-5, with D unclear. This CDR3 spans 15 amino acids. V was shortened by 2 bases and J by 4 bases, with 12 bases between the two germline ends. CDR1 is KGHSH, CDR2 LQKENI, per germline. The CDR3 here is CASSPVGLGNQPQHF. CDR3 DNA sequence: TGTGCCAGCTCACCAGTGGGGTTGGGTAATCAGCCCCAGCATTTT.

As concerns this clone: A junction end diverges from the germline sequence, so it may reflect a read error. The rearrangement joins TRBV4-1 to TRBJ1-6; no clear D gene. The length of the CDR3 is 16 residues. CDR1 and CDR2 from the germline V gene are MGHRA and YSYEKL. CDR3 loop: CASSQDGPPYNSPLHF. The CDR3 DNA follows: TGCGCCAGCAGCCAAGATGGGCCGCCCTACAATTCACCCCTCCACTTT.

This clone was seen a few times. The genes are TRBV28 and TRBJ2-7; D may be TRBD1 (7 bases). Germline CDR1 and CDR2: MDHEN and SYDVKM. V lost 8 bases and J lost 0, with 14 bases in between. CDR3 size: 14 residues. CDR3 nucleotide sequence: TGTGCCAGCGACAGGGTCGGGAGCTCCTACGAGCAGTACTTC. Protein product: CASDRVGSSYEQYF.

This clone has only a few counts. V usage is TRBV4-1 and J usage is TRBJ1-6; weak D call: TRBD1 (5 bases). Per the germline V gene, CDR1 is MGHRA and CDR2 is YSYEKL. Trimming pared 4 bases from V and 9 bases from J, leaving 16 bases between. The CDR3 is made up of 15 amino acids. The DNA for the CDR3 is TGCGCCAGCAGCCCATGGGCGGCCGGGGGTTCACCCCTCCACTTT. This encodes CASSPWAAGGSPLHF.